Listed below are T cell receptor beta chains from one sample, sequenced in a study of shared clonotypes between healthy human individuals. Assay: immunoSEQ multiplex PCR; the TCRdb copy retains only in-frame clones and omits some. The table has approximately 590,000 clones, around 95% seen once. Sample: naive CD8+ T cells sorted from blood. All receptors come from a woman aged 25 to 39 in good health. Both conserved end residues are part of each CDR3. A D gene is named only where the DNA matches it firmly. Size is stated for part of the rows, as once, few or many counts, or as a class when the clone is expanded.

v_gene	d_gene	abundance	j_gene	CDR3aa	CDR3nt
TRBV11-2	-	-	TRBJ2-2	CASSLENTGELFF	TGTGCCAGCAGCTTAGAAAACACCGGGGAGCTGTTTTTT
TRBV6-6	-	-	TRBJ2-7	CASSSVVHEQYF	TGTGCCAGCAGTTCGGTTGTCCACGAGCAGTACTTC
TRBV19	-	-	TRBJ1-5	CASSPIAGTTSQPQHF	TGTGCCAGTAGTCCAATCGCCGGGACCACATCTCAGCCCCAGCATTTT
TRBV6-5	-	-	TRBJ1-4	CASSFGPEGEKLFF	TGTGCCAGCAGTTTCGGACCCGAGGGTGAAAAACTGTTTTTT
TRBV19	TRBD2	-	TRBJ2-1	CASSPSGRARAYNEQFF	TGTGCCAGTTCCCCTAGCGGGAGGGCCCGCGCCTACAATGAGCAGTTCTTC
TRBV7-8	-	-	TRBJ2-7	CASSFHRDNSYEQYF	TGTGCCAGCAGCTTTCACCGGGACAACTCCTACGAGCAGTACTTC
TRBV27	TRBD1	-	TRBJ1-1	CASSDKGQGSGEAFF	TGTGCCAGCAGTGACAAGGGACAGGGGAGCGGTGAAGCTTTCTTT
TRBV25-1	-	-	TRBJ1-1	CASSEYTAVGTEAFF	TGTGCCAGCAGTGAATATACTGCGGTGGGGACTGAAGCTTTCTTT
TRBV7-8	TRBD2	-	TRBJ2-5	CASSPPRRTSGRVETQYF	TGTGCCAGCAGCCCCCCGCGGCGGACTAGCGGGAGGGTAGAGACCCAGTACTTC
TRBV15	TRBD1	once	TRBJ2-5	CATSRDGRQGDYQETQYF	TGTGCCACCAGCAGAGATGGAAGACAGGGAGATTACCAAGAGACCCAGTACTTC
TRBV27	-	-	TRBJ2-3	CATSIAGALPYTQYF	TGTGCCACCAGTATTGCAGGGGCGCTCCCCTATACGCAGTATTTT
TRBV27	-	-	TRBJ2-4	CASSFTGAKNIQYF	TGTGCCAGCAGCTTTACCGGGGCCAAAAACATTCAGTACTTC
TRBV2	TRBD1	once	TRBJ2-1	CASSPGTGDNEQFF	TGTGCCAGCAGTCCCGGGACAGGGGACAATGAGCAGTTCTTC
TRBV11-2	-	-	TRBJ2-2	CASSPTPGAGELFF	TGTGCCAGCAGCCCTACACCCGGGGCCGGGGAGCTGTTTTTT
TRBV28	-	-	TRBJ1-1	CASSLYHGGTEAFF	TGTGCCAGCAGTTTATATCATGGGGGCACTGAAGCTTTCTTT
TRBV2	-	-	TRBJ2-7	CASSETRAAYEQYF	TGTGCCAGCAGTGAAACCAGGGCGGCCTACGAGCAGTACTTC
TRBV6-1	TRBD2	-	TRBJ2-7	CASSARGLAGAAYEQYF	TGTGCCAGCAGTGCCCGCGGACTAGCGGGAGCCGCCTACGAGCAGTACTTC
TRBV30	-	-	TRBJ2-1	CAWRPVSYNEQFF	TGTGCCTGGAGGCCGGTATCCTACAATGAGCAGTTCTTC
TRBV27	-	-	TRBJ2-2	CASSFSTGIYTGELFF	TGTGCCAGCAGTTTCTCGACAGGAATTTACACCGGGGAGCTGTTTTTT
TRBV28	-	-	TRBJ1-5	CASSFPFQNQPQHF	TGTGCCAGCAGTTTTCCCTTTCAAAATCAGCCCCAGCATTTT
TRBV2	-	-	TRBJ2-6	CASMDGGQGANVLTF	TGTGCCAGCATGGACGGGGGACAAGGGGCCAACGTCCTGACTTTC
TRBV27	TRBD2	-	TRBJ2-3	CASSPFQGLAGDTQYF	TGTGCCAGCAGTCCCTTCCAGGGACTAGCGGGAGATACGCAGTATTTT
TRBV5-4	TRBD2	-	TRBJ2-2	CASSLGVSGGTGELFF	TGTGCCAGCAGCTTGGGGGTCTCGGGAGGCACCGGGGAGCTGTTTTTT
TRBV27	-	-	TRBJ2-2	CASSLSILEVAGELFF	TGTGCCAGCAGTTTATCGATCTTGGAGGTCGCCGGGGAGCTGTTTTTT
TRBV7-8	TRBD2	-	TRBJ2-2	CASRPRRGTSGSGAGELFF	TGTGCCAGCAGACCACGTCGCGGGACTAGCGGGAGTGGGGCCGGGGAGCTGTTTTTT
TRBV19	-	-	TRBJ2-7	CASAFSDPYYEQYF	TGTGCCAGCGCATTTTCGGATCCCTATTACGAGCAGTACTTC
TRBV10-2	-	-	TRBJ2-1	CASSEGLEQFF	TGCGCCAGCAGTGAGGGGTTAGAGCAGTTCTTC
TRBV20-1	-	-	TRBJ1-1	CSARGLPEAFF	TGCAGTGCTAGAGGACTCCCTGAAGCTTTCTTT
TRBV19	TRBD1	-	TRBJ1-1	CASSPTGENTEAFF	TGTGCCAGTAGTCCGACAGGGGAAAACACTGAAGCTTTCTTT
TRBV19	-	-	TRBJ2-7	CASSTGYEQYF	TGTGCCAGTAGCACAGGCTACGAGCAGTACTTC
TRBV5-1	-	-	TRBJ1-2	CASRLDRTINYGYTF	TGCGCCAGCAGACTAGACAGGACAATCAACTATGGCTACACCTTC
TRBV2	-	-	TRBJ2-1	CARDVTGRDEQFF	TGTGCCAGGGATGTTACGGGGCGCGATGAGCAGTTCTTC
TRBV28	-	-	TRBJ1-5	CASRGDMMDLHQPQHF	TGTGCCAGCAGGGGGGACATGATGGACCTGCATCAGCCCCAGCATTTT
TRBV25-1	-	-	TRBJ2-7	CASSELRSSYEQYF	TGTGCCAGCAGTGAATTACGAAGCTCCTACGAGCAGTACTTC
TRBV4-2	TRBD1	once	TRBJ2-7	CASSQGQHPSYEQYF	TGTGCCAGCAGCCAGGGACAGCACCCTTCCTACGAGCAGTACTTC
TRBV2	TRBD1	-	TRBJ1-1	CASSEELRGGLEAFF	TGTGCCAGCAGTGAGGAACTCAGGGGGGGTCTAGAAGCTTTCTTT
TRBV7-6	TRBD2	-	TRBJ2-7	CASSMGGTSGSHYEQYF	TGTGCCAGCAGCATGGGGGGGACTAGCGGGAGTCACTACGAGCAGTACTTC
TRBV28	-	-	TRBJ2-7	CASSLWRGSGYEQYF	TGTGCCAGCAGTTTATGGAGGGGCTCAGGCTACGAGCAGTACTTC
TRBV14	TRBD2	-	TRBJ2-7	CASSHSSGRAVYEQYF	TGTGCCAGCAGCCATTCCAGCGGGAGGGCCGTATACGAGCAGTACTTC
TRBV14	-	-	TRBJ1-2	CATGPLIAREDYGYTF	TGTGCCACCGGACCCCTCATAGCGCGTGAGGACTATGGCTACACCTTC
TRBV27	TRBD2	-	TRBJ2-5	CASSSHRGVGETQYF	TGTGCCAGCAGTTCGCACCGGGGGGTTGGAGAGACCCAGTACTTC
TRBV28	-	-	TRBJ1-5	CASSLSGRLYQPQHF	TGTGCCAGCAGTTTGTCGGGCAGATTATATCAGCCCCAGCATTTT
TRBV9	-	few	TRBJ1-1	CASSVLPGNNTEAFF	TGTGCCAGCAGCGTTTTGCCGGGAAATAACACTGAAGCTTTCTTT
TRBV5-6	-	-	TRBJ2-7	CASSLGGGTYEQYF	TGTGCCAGCAGCTTGGGGGGCGGAACCTACGAGCAGTACTTC
TRBV27	TRBD2	-	TRBJ2-1	CASSLSIAGFYNEQFF	TGTGCCAGCAGTTTATCGATAGCGGGGTTCTACAATGAGCAGTTCTTC
TRBV28	-	-	TRBJ2-3	CASSFYRDIHTQYF	TGTGCCAGCAGTTTTTATCGGGACATACATACGCAGTATTTT
TRBV19	TRBD2	-	TRBJ2-2	CASSPTSGILTGELFF	TGTGCCAGTAGCCCCACCAGCGGGATCCTCACCGGGGAGCTGTTTTTT